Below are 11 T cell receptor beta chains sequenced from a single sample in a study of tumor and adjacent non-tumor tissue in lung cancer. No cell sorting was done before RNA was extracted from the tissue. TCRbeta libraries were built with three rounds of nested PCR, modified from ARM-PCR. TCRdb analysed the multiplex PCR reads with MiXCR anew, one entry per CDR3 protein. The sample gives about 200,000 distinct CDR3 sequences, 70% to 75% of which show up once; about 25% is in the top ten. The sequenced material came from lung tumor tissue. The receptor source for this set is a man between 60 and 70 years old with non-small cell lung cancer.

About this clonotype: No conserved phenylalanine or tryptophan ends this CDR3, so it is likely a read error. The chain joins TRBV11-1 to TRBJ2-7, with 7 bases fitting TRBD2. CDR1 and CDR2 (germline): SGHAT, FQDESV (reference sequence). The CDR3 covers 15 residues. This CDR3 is CASSRTSGTADEQYL. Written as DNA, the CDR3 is TGTGCCAGCAGCAGGACTAGTGGGACGGCAGACGAACAGTACTTA.

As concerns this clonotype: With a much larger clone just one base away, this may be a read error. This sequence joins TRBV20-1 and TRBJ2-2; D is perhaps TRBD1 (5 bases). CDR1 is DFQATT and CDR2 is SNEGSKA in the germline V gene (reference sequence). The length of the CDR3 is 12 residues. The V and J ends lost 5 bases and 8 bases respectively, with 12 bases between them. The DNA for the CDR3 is TGCAGTGCTGGCGACAGTGGAGGGGAGCTGTTTTTT. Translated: CSAGDSGGELFF.

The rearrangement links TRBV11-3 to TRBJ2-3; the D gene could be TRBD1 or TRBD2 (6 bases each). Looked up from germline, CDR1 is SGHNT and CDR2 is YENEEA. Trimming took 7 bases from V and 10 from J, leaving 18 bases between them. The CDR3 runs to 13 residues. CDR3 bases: TGTGCCAGCATCCCCGCGGGACACCATTCGCAGTATTTT. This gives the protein CASIPAGHHSQYF.

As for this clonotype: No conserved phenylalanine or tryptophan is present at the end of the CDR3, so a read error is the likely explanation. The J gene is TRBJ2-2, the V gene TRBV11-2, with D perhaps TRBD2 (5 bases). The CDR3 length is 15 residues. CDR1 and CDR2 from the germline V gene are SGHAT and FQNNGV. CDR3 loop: CASSLTRSNTGELFL. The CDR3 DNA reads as TGTGCCAGCAGCTTAACACGTTCGAATACCGGGGAACTGTTTTTA.

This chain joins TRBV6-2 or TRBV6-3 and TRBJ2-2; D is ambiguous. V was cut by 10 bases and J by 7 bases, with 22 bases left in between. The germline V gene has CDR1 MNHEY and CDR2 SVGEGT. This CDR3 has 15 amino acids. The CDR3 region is CATSQVRMTGGELFF. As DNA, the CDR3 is TGTGCCACCTCCCAAGTTAGGATGACGGGCGGGGAGCTGTTTTTT.

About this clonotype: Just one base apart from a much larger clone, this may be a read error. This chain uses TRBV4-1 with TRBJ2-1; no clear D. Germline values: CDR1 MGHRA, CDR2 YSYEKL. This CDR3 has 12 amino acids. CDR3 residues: CASSQDYNDQFF. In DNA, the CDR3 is TGCGCCAGCAGCCAAGACTACAATGATCAGTTCTTC.

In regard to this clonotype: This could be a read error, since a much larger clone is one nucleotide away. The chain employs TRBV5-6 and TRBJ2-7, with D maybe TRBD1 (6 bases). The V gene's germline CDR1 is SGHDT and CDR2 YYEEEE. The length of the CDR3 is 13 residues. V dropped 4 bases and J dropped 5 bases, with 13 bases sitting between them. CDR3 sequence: CASSPPGHDEQYF. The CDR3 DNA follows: TGTGCCAGCAGCCCACCGGGACACGACGAGCAGTACTTC.

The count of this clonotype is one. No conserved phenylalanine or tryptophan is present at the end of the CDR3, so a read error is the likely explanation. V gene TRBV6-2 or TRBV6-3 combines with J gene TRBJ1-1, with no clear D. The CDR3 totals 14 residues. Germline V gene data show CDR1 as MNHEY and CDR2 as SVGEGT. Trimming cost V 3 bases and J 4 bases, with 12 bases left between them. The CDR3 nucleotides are TGTGCCAGCAGTTATTATGGACTCGGCACTGAAGCTTTCCTT. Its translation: CASSYYGLGTEAFL.

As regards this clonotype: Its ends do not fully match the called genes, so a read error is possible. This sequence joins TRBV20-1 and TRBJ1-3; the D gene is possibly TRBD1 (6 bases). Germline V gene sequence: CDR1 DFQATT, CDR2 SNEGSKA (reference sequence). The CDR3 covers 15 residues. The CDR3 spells CSAAPGERSGNTIYF. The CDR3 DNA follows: TGCAGTGCTGCTCCAGGGGAGCGCTCTGGAAACACAATATATTTT.

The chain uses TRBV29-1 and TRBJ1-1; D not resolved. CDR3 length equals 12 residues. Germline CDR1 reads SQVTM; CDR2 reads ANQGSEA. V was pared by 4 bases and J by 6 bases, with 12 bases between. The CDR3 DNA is TGCAGCGTTGTCGGCATCTCACCTGAAGCTTTCTTT. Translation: CSVVGISPEAFF. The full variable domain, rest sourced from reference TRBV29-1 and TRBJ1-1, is SAVISQKPSRDICQRGTSLTIQCQVDSQVTMMFWYRQQPGQSLTLIATANQGSEATYESGFVIDKFPISRPNLTFSTLTVSNMSPEDSSIYLCSVVGISPEAFFGQGTRLTVV.

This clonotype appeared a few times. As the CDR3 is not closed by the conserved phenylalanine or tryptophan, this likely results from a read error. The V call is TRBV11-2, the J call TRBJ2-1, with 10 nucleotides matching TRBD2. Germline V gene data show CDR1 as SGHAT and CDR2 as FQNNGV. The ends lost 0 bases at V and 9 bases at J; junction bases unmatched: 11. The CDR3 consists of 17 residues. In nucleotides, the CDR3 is TGTGCCAGCAGCTTAGAGGAACTAGCGGGGCTTTTAGGTGAGCAGTTCTCC. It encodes CASSLEELAGLLGEQFS.